A single sample is the source of the 10 T cell receptor beta chains below, sequenced in a study of cytomegalovirus exposure and HLA in healthy donors (TCRdb year 2017). The library relied on the immunoSEQ multiplex PCR assay. The immuneACCESS repertoire file appears here via TCRdb, limited to in-frame rearrangements. These files lack a portion of the clones; in checked studies, under half of the deficit traces to unresolved V genes, and the cause of the others is not known. This sample has approximately 81,000 clones in its table, and just under 95% of those were observed once. Approximately 0.69% of the sample belongs to the ten largest clones. The sample consisted of PBMCs. The source is a man aged 18 to 29 in good health and CMV-seronegative.

The rearrangement uses TRBV29-1 and TRBJ1-2, with 7 bases matching TRBD1. Germline lookup yields CDR1 SQVTM and CDR2 ANQGSEA. J gave up 4 bases and V 3 bases, and 5 bases lay outside the gene matches. CDR3 length equals 13 residues. The CDR3 DNA follows: TGCAGCGTTGACACAGGGGACGGCTATGGCTACACCTTC. Translation: CSVDTGDGYGYTF.

CDR3 nucleotide sequence: TGTGCCAGCAGCTTAGAAGGTTTAACAGGGGGGACTCCGGTGCACGAGCAGTACTTC. Encoded protein: CASSLEGLTGGTPVHEQYF. V gene TRBV11-3 combines with J gene TRBJ2-7, with TRBD1 matching over 8 bases. The germline gives CDR1 SGHNT, CDR2 YENEEA. The CDR3 has 19 residues. V trimming: 0 bases; J trimming: 5 bases; junction bases outside the gene matches: 18.

This chain links TRBV9 with TRBJ2-3, with 7 bases lining up with TRBD2. CDR1 SGDLS and CDR2 YYNGEE come from the germline V gene. V was clipped by 0 bases and J by 5 bases; unmatched bases: 6. CDR3 length equals 15 residues. The CDR3 sequence is CASSVEPAGKDTQYF. CDR3 in DNA: TGTGCCAGCAGCGTAGAACCAGCGGGGAAAGATACGCAGTATTTT.

The chain recombines TRBV15 with TRBJ1-3; D is unclear. V lost 5 bases and J 1 base, leaving 12 bases between the germline ends. The CDR3 runs to 15 residues. CDR1 and CDR2 from the germline V gene are LNHNV and YYDKDF (reference sequence). CDR3 region: CATSPGGASGNTIYF. The CDR3 nucleotides read TGTGCCACCAGCCCCGGAGGAGCATCTGGAAACACCATATATTTT.

The chain recombines TRBV5-1 with TRBJ2-6; 12 bases agree with TRBD1. The CDR3 contains 18 residues. Per the germline V gene, CDR1 is SGHRS and CDR2 is YFSETQ. V lost 2 bases, J lost 0 bases, and 3 bases stayed unmatched. CDR3 sequence: CASSLGTGGSSGANVLTF. Written as DNA, the CDR3 is TGCGCCAGCAGCTTAGGGACAGGGGGCAGCTCTGGGGCCAACGTCCTGACTTTC. Full variable domain (missing parts from reference TRBV5-1 and TRBJ2-6): KAGVTQTPRYLIKTRGQQVTLSCSPISGHRSVSWYQQTPGQGLQFLFEYFSETQRNKGNFPGRFSGRQFSNSRSEMNVSTLELGDSALYLCASSLGTGGSSGANVLTFGAGSRLTVL.

The genes are TRBV7-9 and TRBJ1-6; 7 bases are a match to TRBD1. With 3 bases clipped from V and 7 bases from J, the junction kept 6 bases outside the gene matches. CDR3 length equals 15 residues. Germline values: CDR1 SEHNR, CDR2 FQNEAQ (reference sequence). CDR3 sequence: CASSFGQAGNSPLHF. DNA for the CDR3: TGTGCCAGCAGCTTCGGACAGGCAGGAAATTCACCCCTCCACTTT.

V usage is TRBV7-9 and J usage is TRBJ1-2, with 10 positions matching TRBD1. This CDR3 comprises 15 residues. Trimming at V came to 1 base and at J to 4 bases, leaving 3 bases not matched to a gene. Germline lookup yields CDR1 SEHNR and CDR2 FQNEAQ (reference sequence). CDR3 sequence reads: CASSLDRTGGYGYTF. The CDR3 coding sequence is TGTGCCAGCAGCTTAGACCGGACAGGGGGCTATGGCTACACCTTC.

The genes are TRBV13 and TRBJ2-1; D may be TRBD2 (6 bases). CDR3 length: 12 residues. V dropped 6 bases and J dropped 6 bases, with 9 bases sitting between them. CDR1 and CDR2 from the germline V gene are PRHDT and FYEKMQ (reference sequence). The CDR3 sequence: CASRSSANEQFF. The DNA for the CDR3 is TGTGCCAGCAGGTCTAGCGCCAATGAGCAGTTCTTC.

This clone was seen just once. The CDR3 DNA reads as TGTGCCAGTAGCCTCGAGACAGGGGGCGGCGGCTACACCTTC. It translates to CASSLETGGGGYTF. The rearrangement uses TRBV19 and TRBJ1-2; 10 positions agree with TRBD1. V dropped 6 bases and J dropped 8; count of bases not matched to a gene: 9. CDR1 and CDR2 from the germline V gene are LNHDA and SQIVND (reference sequence). There are 14 residues in the CDR3.

The chain links TRBV11-2 to TRBJ1-6; TRBD1 aligns across 7 bases. This CDR3 has 16 amino acids. The V and J ends lost 0 bases and 6 bases, in that order; junction bases with no gene match: 5. Looked up from germline, CDR1 is SGHAT and CDR2 is FQNNGV. The CDR3, as DNA: TGTGCCAGCAGCTTAGATCGGGACAGACTTAATTCACCCCTCCACTTT. This codes for CASSLDRDRLNSPLHF.